A selection of T cell receptor beta chains follows, all from one sample in a study of blood T cell repertoires in COVID-19. Profiled with immunoSEQ multiplex PCR; TCRdb holds only in-frame clones, not every one. The sample holds about 360,000 clones, around 87% seen once. Sequenced sample: PBMCs or T cells enriched from blood (not recorded which). Receptor source: a middle-aged man in a cohort exposed to, infected with or recovered from COVID-19 (not recorded which). The CDR3 runs from the conserved cysteine through the conserved F or W. The D gene is left open where the match is weak. Part of the rows lack a size; the others show once, few, many or a class for expanded clones.

NA	TRBV7-9	TRBJ2-5	TRBD1	TGTGCCAGCAGCTCCCGACGGGACAGGGCAGAGACCCAGTACTTC	CASSSRRDRAETQYF
NA	TRBV27	TRBJ2-1	TRBD2	TGTGCCAGCAGACTACTAGCGGGAGGGCCCTATGAGCAGTTCTTC	CASRLLAGGPYEQFF
NA	TRBV7-9	TRBJ2-1	NA	TGTGCCAGCAGCCGTTGGACAGTCAATGAGCAGTTCTTC	CASSRWTVNEQFF
NA	TRBV19	TRBJ2-3	TRBD2	TGTGCCAGTAGTCTCCGGACTAGCGGAACCAGCACAGATACGCAGTATTTT	CASSLRTSGTSTDTQYF
NA	TRBV5-6	TRBJ2-7	NA	TGTGCCAGCAGCTTGTTGGGGACTTCCTCCTCCTACGAGCAGTACTTC	CASSLLGTSSSYEQYF
NA	TRBV7-3	TRBJ2-1	TRBD2	TGTGCCAGCAGCCAATCGGGAGCGGGAGGCAATGAGCAGTTCTTC	CASSQSGAGGNEQFF
NA	TRBV5-1	TRBJ1-3	NA	TGCGCCAGCAGCTTGGTAGGGGCGTCTGGAAACACCATATATTTT	CASSLVGASGNTIYF
once	TRBV19	TRBJ1-1	NA	TGTGCCAGTAGTACGACAGTGACTGAAGCTTTCTTT	CASSTTVTEAFF
NA	TRBV3-1/TRBV3-2	TRBJ2-1	TRBD2	TGTGCCAGCAGCCAAGCGACTAGCGGCAGCAATGAGCAGTTCTTC	CASSQATSGSNEQFF
NA	TRBV28	TRBJ2-5	NA	TGTGCCAGCACCACCTCCGTTGTCCCACTAGAGACCCAGTACTTC	CASTTSVVPLETQYF
NA	TRBV5-4	TRBJ1-3	NA	TGTGCCAGCAGCCCCGGGGGTTCTGGAAACACCATATATTTT	CASSPGGSGNTIYF
few	TRBV19	TRBJ1-1	NA	TGTGCCGCCGCGGTGAACACTGAAGCTTTCTTT	CAAAVNTEAFF
NA	TRBV5-1	TRBJ2-7	TRBD1	TGCGCCAGCAGCTTGTCCCCGGACAGGGACTACGAGCAGTACTTC	CASSLSPDRDYEQYF
NA	TRBV25-1	TRBJ1-2	TRBD1	TGTGCCAGCGGGGACAGCCACAACTATGGCTACACCTTC	CASGDSHNYGYTF
NA	TRBV28	TRBJ2-1	NA	TGTGCCAGCAGTTTTAGGCGAGGGTCAAATGAGCAGTTCTTC	CASSFRRGSNEQFF
NA	TRBV6-1	TRBJ2-6	NA	TGTGCCAGCAGTGACAGGGGTAGATCTGGGGCCAACGTCCTGACTTTC	CASSDRGRSGANVLTF
NA	TRBV24-1	TRBJ2-5	TRBD2	TGTGCCACCACCTTGAGGTCTAGCGGGAGGTCTTCAGAGACCCAGTACTTC	CATTLRSSGRSSETQYF
few	TRBV5-1	TRBJ1-4	NA	TGCGCCAGCAGCTTGGCCCCCAGTGAAAAACTGTTTTTT	CASSLAPSEKLFF
once	TRBV6-1	TRBJ1-3	TRBD1	TGTGCCAGCAGTGACACAGGGGTTGGAGGAAACACCATATATTTT	CASSDTGVGGNTIYF
NA	TRBV5-1	TRBJ2-5	TRBD1	TGCGCCAGCAGCACAGGGGGCCCAAATCAAGAGACCCAGTACTTC	CASSTGGPNQETQYF
NA	TRBV27	TRBJ2-7	NA	TGTGCCAGCGGGGGGGACACAGGCGGTAGCTCCTACGAGCAGTACTTC	CASGGDTGGSSYEQYF
NA	TRBV10-1	TRBJ2-1	NA	TGCGCCAGCAGTGAGTCGGGCAATGGGCGCAATGAGCAGTTCTTC	CASSESGNGRNEQFF
NA	TRBV2	TRBJ2-2	TRBD2	TGTGCCAGCAGTGAAGAGGGACTAGCCAACACCGGGGAGCTGTTTTTT	CASSEEGLANTGELFF
few	TRBV5-1	TRBJ1-2	NA	TGCGCCAGCGCACGGGAGGGCCAGGGCTATGGCTACACCTTC	CASAREGQGYGYTF
NA	TRBV28	TRBJ2-7	TRBD1	TGTGCCAGCAGTCTTTTGACAGGGGAAAAAAAGAACGAGCAGTACTTC	CASSLLTGEKKNEQYF
NA	TRBV7-8	TRBJ2-2	TRBD2	TGTGCCAGCAGCCCCGGGGGGTTCGCCGGGGAGCTGTTTTTT	CASSPGGFAGELFF
NA	TRBV18	TRBJ1-1	NA	TGTGCCAGCTCACCCAACAGGGCTTTGAACACTGAAGCTTTCTTT	CASSPNRALNTEAFF
few	TRBV6-4	TRBJ2-2	TRBD2	TGTGCCAGCAGTGAAGTAGCGGGAGACACCGGGGAGCTGTTTTTT	CASSEVAGDTGELFF
few	TRBV10-1	TRBJ1-6	NA	TGCGCCAGCAGTGATCGGGGGACCAATTCACCCCTCCACTTT	CASSDRGTNSPLHF
once	TRBV27	TRBJ1-5	NA	TGTGCCAGCAGTTCATATAGAGGGCAGCCCCAGCATTTT	CASSSYRGQPQHF
NA	TRBV7-2	TRBJ2-3	TRBD2	TGTGCCAGCAGCTTAGTGGGGACTAGCCCAGATACGCAGTATTTT	CASSLVGTSPDTQYF
NA	TRBV29-1	TRBJ1-1	NA	TGCAGCGTTGAAAATGCCGGACACTACACTGAAGCTTTCTTT	CSVENAGHYTEAFF
NA	TRBV28	TRBJ2-4	NA	TGTGCCAGCAGTTTAGGCAGTATAGCCAAAAACATTCAGTACTTC	CASSLGSIAKNIQYF